The entry that follows covers one T cell receptor beta chain sequence. Its antigen remains unidentified. The sample holds no much larger clone one base away, and base qualities are not on file. Inclusive of the bounding cysteine and phenylalanine, the CDR3 is 11 residues long. Here the CDR3 DNA is all that survives: 33 bases in frame from base 1. The germline V gene specifies MNHNS as CDR1 and SASEGT as CDR2. V loses 6 bases of germline sequence and J loses 6 bases, and the interval between the two ends is 8 bases. The data are from a study of shared clonotypes between healthy human individuals (dated by TCRdb to the early 2020s). Background on the whole study: A few men and a couple of women, aged 18 to 49 years, made up the cohort. Different laboratories and diverse techniques were used to prepare libraries and sequence TCR repertoires, to increase sequencing depth and limit assay-specific biases. Between about 0.9 and 8.9 billion PBMCs per donor were obtained by leukapheresis. To estimate repertoire size and how much clonotype sharing occurs between individuals, the study deeply sequenced the blood TCR repertoires of five healthy adults. For each donor, CD4 naive and CD4 memory were each given three plates, CD8 naive was given two plates, and CD8 memory was given one plate.

Overall study outcomes, separate from this receptor: Pairwise subsampling led to the expectation that sequencing depth would affect the degree of clonotype sharing among donors. Across a handful of donors, around 5% of naive CD4, roughly 3.8% of naive CD8, under 2.5% of memory CD4, and 0.4% of memory CD8 clonotypes were shared. Clonotypes shared by all four sorted-subset donors showed higher generation probabilities than non-shared clonotypes. Incomplete sequencing was indicated by rarefaction of sorted-subset datasets, despite the large sequencing depth. Only blood was sampled, and tissue TCR repertoires likely differ from those in blood. Estimated clonotype richness was generally larger for naive than for memory subsets. The small number of donors limited the genetic and exposure-history diversity represented.

TCR CDR3 regions were amplified from genomic DNA by multiplex PCR using the deep immunoSEQ assay. Genomic DNA extracted from each cell subset was distributed evenly over all wells of several immunoSEQ 96-well plates, and each plate served as one replicate. For sorted subsets, about 200 ng genomic DNA, equal to some 28,000 T cell genomes, was loaded into each replicate PCR. Purified libraries were measured with a Qubit 3.0 fluorometer, size-checked on a Bioanalyzer 2100, and measured again with the KAPA Library Quantification kit. Every immunoSEQ 96-well plate was sequenced on a dedicated single-read 150-cycle Illumina NextSeq 550 flow cell. Turning to the authors' computational methods: Because only junctional sequences without quality scores were contained in the immunoSEQ output, filtering matching that applied to full-length reads could not be performed. Sequences were annotated with PyIR, a Python wrapper for IgBLAST v1.9, and V/J genes and CDR3 were assigned using IMGT germline references. Reads with weak V/J assignments (E-value above 1e-6), missing CDR3, stop codons, out-of-frame junctions, or ambiguous translated residues were removed. V3J clonotypes were defined as sequences sharing an identical inferred V gene, J gene, and CDR3 amino acid sequence. To compute the percentage overlap between repertoires, the number of shared unique clonotypes was divided by the size of the smaller repertoire. RTK rarefaction, the Chao1 estimator, and Recon v2.1 estimates of unobserved clonotypes were used to assess repertoire richness. Generation probabilities for all TCRbeta clonotypes obtained by the gDNA method from a handful of donors were computed using OLGA. TCRdb carries this immuneACCESS record with in-frame sequences only. Its versions omit some clonotypes, under half of them owing to an unresolved V gene in the studies checked, with the rest unexplained. V and J calls and clone size are copied from that table; D and trimming were computed from the DNA. The sample includes some 2.4 million clones, with approximately 94% observed a single time. The ten biggest clones cover 0.36% of the sample.

Donors were healthy HIV-negative adults with no recently reported acute infections or vaccinations. Only Caucasian adults living in Nashville, Tennessee, USA were represented among the donors. CD4+ T cells were enriched through magnetic negative selection, after which naive cells were positively selected on CD45RA and the remaining negative fraction served as the memory subset. Blood was collected by leukapheresis, and PBMCs were isolated by Ficoll-Histopaque density gradient centrifugation and then cryopreserved in liquid nitrogen vapor phase. Analytical flow cytometry was used to check the purity and quantity of each magnetically sorted T cell population. From each sorted fraction, genomic DNA was isolated and quantified by UV absorbance on a Nanodrop 2000c.

The rearranged chain carries TRBV6-1 and TRBJ1-1; no D segment can be confidently identified. This receptor was obtained from a man younger than 35 in good health. Some clones in this sample may be carry-over from other donors' samples. The sequenced sample consisted of naive CD4+ T cells from PBMCs. The cell subset or site tag for this specimen amounts to: CD45RA+ positively selected. The base sequence is TGTGCCAGCAGGGCGTGGGCTGAAGCTTTCTTT. This encodes CASRAWAEAFF.